The 19 T cell receptor beta chains in this list originate from one sample, sequenced in a study of blood T cell repertoires in COVID-19. Generated by immunoSEQ multiplex PCR, the TCRdb table keeps only in-frame clones and is missing some. The sample holds under 200,000 clones, approximately 89% seen once. Source material: PBMCs or T cells enriched from blood (not recorded which). These receptors originate from a woman aged 18-30 years who had recovered from COVID-19.

The V gene is TRBV7-8, the J gene TRBJ1-2; possible D gene TRBD1, 5 bases. V dropped 1 base and J dropped 4 bases, with 13 bases sitting between them. The germline CDR1 and CDR2 sequences are SGHVS and FQNEAQ. The CDR3 contains 15 residues. The CDR3 protein is CASSLVGGWAYGYTF. The DNA for the CDR3 is TGTGCCAGCAGCTTAGTTGGGGGGTGGGCCTATGGCTACACCTTC. The entire variable domain, with the rest obtained from reference TRBV7-8 and TRBJ1-2, is as follows: GAGVSQSPRYKVAKRGQDVALRCDPISGHVSLFWYQQALGQGPEFLTYFQNEAQLDKSGLPSDRFFAERPEGSVSTLKIQRTQQEDSAVYLCASSLVGGWAYGYTFGSGTRLTVV.

This sequence joins TRBV4-1 and TRBJ2-7; no clear D. The CDR3 loop spans 15 amino acids. The V gene lost 1 base and the J gene lost 0 bases, with 10 bases spanning the gap. Germline V CDR1 and CDR2: MGHRA, YSYEKL. DNA of the CDR3: TGCGCCAGCAGCCAAGTTCCGGAGAGCTCCTACGAGCAGTACTTC. It encodes CASSQVPESSYEQYF.

J is TRBJ1-1 and V is TRBV2, with TRBD1 identical over 7 bases. CDR3 length: 13 amino acids. CDR1 is SNHLY and CDR2 is FYNNEI in the germline V gene. Unmatched junction bases numbered 8, after V lost 7 bases and J lost 6 bases. This CDR3 reads CASINRGPPEAFF. CDR3 nucleotide sequence: TGTGCCAGCATAAACAGGGGTCCACCTGAAGCTTTCTTT.

The chain has TRBV4-2 and TRBJ2-7, with TRBD2 matching 7 bases. Germline-derived CDR1 and CDR2 are LGHNA and YNFKEQ. This CDR3 is 15 amino acids long. The J segment lost 6 bases and the V segment lost 4 bases, leaving 12 bases of the junction unmatched. The CDR3 DNA is TGTGCCAGCAGCCGGACCGACGGCGGGAGATCCGAGCAGTACTTC. Encoded protein: CASSRTDGGRSEQYF.

The rearrangement uses TRBV12-3 or TRBV12-4 and TRBJ1-4; TRBD1 matches at 8 bases. This CDR3 region has 13 residues. The junction had 3 bases not matched to a gene; V was cut back by 2 bases and J by 10 bases. CDR3 loop: CASSLQGAGKLFF. CDR3 nucleotides: TGTGCCAGCAGTTTACAGGGGGCTGGAAAACTGTTTTTT.

As for this clone: Additional DNA sequences in this sample encode the identical CDR3. The rearrangement uses TRBV4-1 and TRBJ2-1; D unresolved. The CDR3 sequence is 13 residues long. Germline V gene sequence: CDR1 MGHRA, CDR2 YSYEKL. The V end lost 2 bases, the J end lost 4 bases, and 6 bases lay between the germline ends. CDR3 region: CASSQSSYNEQFF. The CDR3 DNA reads as TGCGCCAGCAGCCAAAGCTCTTACAATGAGCAGTTCTTC.

The rearrangement uses TRBV28 and TRBJ2-5, with 7 nucleotides matching TRBD1. The V gene's germline CDR1 is MDHEN and CDR2 SYDVKM. The CDR3 has 16 amino acids. V lost 2 bases, J lost 2 bases, and 8 bases stayed unmatched. CDR3 nucleotide sequence: TGTGCCAGCAGTTTAGTTCCGACAGGGCGTCAAGAGACCCAGTACTTC. Residues: CASSLVPTGRQETQYF. The full variable domain, in which reference TRBV28 and TRBJ2-5 provide the parts outside the CDR3, is DVKVTQSSRYLVKRTGEKVFLECVQDMDHENMFWYRQDPGLGLRLIYFSYDVKMKEKGDIPEGYSVSREKKERFSLILESASTNQTSMYLCASSLVPTGRQETQYFGPGTRLLVL.

The gene calls are TRBV4-2 and TRBJ2-3; TRBD2 aligns across 10 bases. This CDR3 spans 17 amino acids. Trimming cost V 4 bases and J 5 bases; bases outside gene matches: 12. Germline V gene data show CDR1 as LGHNA and CDR2 as YNFKEQ. The CDR3 bases are TGTGCCAGCAGCCCCTTGGGGCTAGCGGGAGAGGTAGATACGCAGTATTTT. Its translation: CASSPLGLAGEVDTQYF.

V usage is TRBV5-4 and J usage is TRBJ2-4; 8 bases agree with TRBD1. CDR3 length: 14 amino acids. Germline CDR1 reads SGHNT; CDR2 reads YYREEE (reference sequence). V was clipped by 4 bases and J by 5 bases; unmatched bases: 5. The CDR3 loop is CASSLQGGENIQYF. The CDR3 DNA reads TGTGCCAGCAGCCTACAGGGGGGCGAAAACATTCAGTACTTC.

The chain recombines TRBV9 with TRBJ1-6; 7 bases are shared with TRBD1. V dropped 4 bases and J dropped 0; count of bases not matched to a gene: 10. Germline V gene sequence: CDR1 SGDLS, CDR2 YYNGEE. The CDR3 sequence is 18 residues long. The CDR3 loop reads CASSPRDSSSSYNSPLHF. CDR3 in DNA: TGTGCCAGCAGCCCCAGGGACAGTTCAAGCTCCTATAATTCACCCCTCCACTTT.

The V gene is TRBV28, the J gene TRBJ1-3, with D unresolved. Germline values: CDR1 MDHEN, CDR2 SYDVKM. This CDR3 spans 15 amino acids. V gave up 6 bases and J gave up 10 bases, with 22 bases separating them. For the CDR3, the DNA is TGTGCCAGCAGGCCATGGGAGGGAACCGGTGGAACCATATATTTT. It encodes CASRPWEGTGGTIYF.

The rearrangement links TRBV19 to TRBJ2-7; perhaps TRBD1 as D (5 bases). The germline V and J ends were trimmed by 6 bases and 2 bases, with 17 bases remaining between them. There are 15 residues in the CDR3. Germline V CDR1 and CDR2: LNHDA, SQIVND (reference sequence). CDR3 sequence: CASSLRDSLPYEQYF. The CDR3 DNA sequence: TGTGCCAGTAGCCTTAGAGACAGCCTACCCTACGAGCAGTACTTC.

DNA of the CDR3: TGTGCCAGCAGCCGTGAAAAAAGGGGGCGGGACGGCTACACCTTC. It translates to CASSREKRGRDGYTF. The chain uses TRBV2 and TRBJ1-2; 7 nucleotides line up with TRBD1. The germline CDR1 and CDR2 sequences are SNHLY and FYNNEI. V lost 6 bases to trimming and J lost 8 bases; unmatched junction nucleotides: 15. The CDR3 is 15 residues long.

The chain has TRBV28 and TRBJ2-7, with a weak D call TRBD1 (6 bases). From germline, CDR1 is MDHEN and CDR2 SYDVKM. V gave up 2 bases and J gave up 5 bases, with 16 bases separating them. The CDR3 length is 15 residues. The CDR3 protein is CASSLITGMANEQYF. CDR3 coding DNA: TGTGCCAGCAGTTTAATCACAGGGATGGCTAACGAGCAGTACTTC. Combining the CDR3 with reference TRBV28 and TRBJ2-7 gives the whole variable domain DVKVTQSSRYLVKRTGEKVFLECVQDMDHENMFWYRQDPGLGLRLIYFSYDVKMKEKGDIPEGYSVSREKKERFSLILESASTNQTSMYLCASSLITGMANEQYFGPGTRLTVT.

Only one count was recorded for this clone. The CDR3: CASSLMAGGSTNEKLFF. CDR3 in DNA: TGTGCCAGCAGCCTAATGGCGGGTGGATCAACTAATGAAAAACTGTTTTTT. This chain joins TRBV7-9 and TRBJ1-4, with D hard to call. Trimming took off 5 bases at V and 0 bases at J, with 16 bases between the two ends. CDR1 is SEHNR and CDR2 is FQNEAQ in the germline V gene (reference sequence). The CDR3 runs to 17 residues.

This chain uses TRBV28 with TRBJ1-1; 8 bases are a match to TRBD1. After removal of 7 bases from V and 5 bases from J, the junction contained 6 bases not matched to a gene. Germline CDR1 and CDR2: MDHEN and SYDVKM. This CDR3 has 13 amino acids. The chain's CDR3 is CASMYRGITEAFF. DNA for the CDR3: TGTGCCAGCATGTACAGGGGGATTACTGAAGCTTTCTTT.

The chain links TRBV7-2 to TRBJ1-2; 7 bases map to TRBD1. From germline, CDR1 is SGHTA and CDR2 FQGNSA. This CDR3 spans 15 amino acids. J lost 8 bases, V lost 6 bases, and 15 bases had no gene match. The CDR3 here is CASRTPGTAKRGYTF. In nucleotides, the CDR3 is TGTGCCAGCAGAACCCCCGGGACAGCCAAACGAGGCTACACCTTC.

V gene TRBV7-9 combines with J gene TRBJ1-6, with 8 bases fitting TRBD1. Germline lookup yields CDR1 SEHNR and CDR2 FQNEAQ (reference sequence). This CDR3 is built from 15 residues. J lost 9 bases, V lost 6 bases, and 10 bases had no gene match. CDR3 residues: CASSSQGGGISPLHF. In DNA, the CDR3 is TGTGCCAGCAGTTCACAGGGGGGCGGAATTTCACCCCTCCACTTT.

The chain employs TRBV9 and TRBJ2-2, with D possibly matching TRBD1 (6 bases). Germline CDR1 reads SGDLS; CDR2 reads YYNGEE. The CDR3 covers 13 residues. V lost 1 base, J lost 5 bases, and 6 bases lay in between. The CDR3: CASSVTGTGELFF. The CDR3 DNA follows: TGTGCCAGCAGCGTAACAGGGACCGGGGAGCTGTTTTTT.